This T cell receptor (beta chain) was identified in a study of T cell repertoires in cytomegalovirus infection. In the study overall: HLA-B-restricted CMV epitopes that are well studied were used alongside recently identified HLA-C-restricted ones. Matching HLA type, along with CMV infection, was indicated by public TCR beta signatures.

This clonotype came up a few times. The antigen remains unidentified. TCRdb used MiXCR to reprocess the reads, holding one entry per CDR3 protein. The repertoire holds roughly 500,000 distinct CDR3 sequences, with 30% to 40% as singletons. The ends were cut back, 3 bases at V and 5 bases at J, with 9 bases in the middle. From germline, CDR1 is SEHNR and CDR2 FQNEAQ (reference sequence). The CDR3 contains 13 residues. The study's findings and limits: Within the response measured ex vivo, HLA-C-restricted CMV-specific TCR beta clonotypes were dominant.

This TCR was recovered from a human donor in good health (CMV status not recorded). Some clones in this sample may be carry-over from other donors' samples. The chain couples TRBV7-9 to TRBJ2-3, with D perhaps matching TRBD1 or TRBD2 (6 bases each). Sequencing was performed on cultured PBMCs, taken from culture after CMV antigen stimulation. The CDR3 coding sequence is TGTGCCAGCAGCTTTCGGGGGCAAGATACGCAGTATTTT. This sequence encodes CASSFRGQDTQYF.